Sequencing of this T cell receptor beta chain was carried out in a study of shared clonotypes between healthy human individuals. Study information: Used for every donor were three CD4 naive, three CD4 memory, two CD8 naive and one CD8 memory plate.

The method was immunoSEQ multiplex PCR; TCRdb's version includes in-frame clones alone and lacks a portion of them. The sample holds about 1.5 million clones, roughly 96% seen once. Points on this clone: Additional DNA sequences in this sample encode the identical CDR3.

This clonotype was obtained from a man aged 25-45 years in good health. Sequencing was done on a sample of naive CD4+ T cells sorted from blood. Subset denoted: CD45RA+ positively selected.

CDR3 residues: CASSLGRNTEAFF. Written as DNA, the CDR3 is TGTGCCAGCAGCTTGGGACGGAACACTGAAGCTTTCTTT. The rearrangement joins TRBV7-7 to TRBJ1-1; maybe TRBD1 (5 bases). The CDR3 totals 13 residues. Trimming cost V 3 bases and J 1 base, with 6 bases left between them. Germline lookup yields CDR1 SSHAT and CDR2 FNYEAQ (reference sequence).